Listed below are T cell receptor beta chains from one sample, sequenced in a study of shared clonotypes between healthy human individuals. Assay: immunoSEQ multiplex PCR; the TCRdb copy retains only in-frame clones and omits some. This sample has millions of clones, with 90% to 95% found just once. Sample: naive CD8+ T cells from PBMCs. The receptors were gathered from a man aged 18 to 35 in good health. Some clones in this sample may be carry-over from other donors' samples. Both conserved end residues are part of each CDR3. Fields, in order: D gene, J gene, CDR3 length, V gene, clone size, CDR3 DNA, CDR3 protein. D genes are given only for firm matches. Expanded clones are given a class, and other clones once, few, many or no size at all.

- | TRBJ2-7 | 15 | TRBV18 | - | TGTGCCAGCTCACCCCCCGAGGCAGCCCCTGAGGAGCAGTACTTC | CASSPPEAAPEEQYF
- | TRBJ2-3 | 14 | TRBV9 | - | TGTGCCAGCAGCGTAGTCGGGGGCACAGATACGCAGTATTTT | CASSVVGGTDTQYF
- | TRBJ2-3 | 16 | TRBV27 | - | TGTGCCAGCAGTTTAGAAGGGGTCGGGGGTAGCGGTACGCAGTATTTT | CASSLEGVGGSGTQYF
TRBD2 | TRBJ2-7 | 15 | TRBV11-2 | - | TGTGCCAGCAGCTTAGAGGTGCGGGAGTTATACGAGCAGTACTTC | CASSLEVRELYEQYF
- | TRBJ1-3 | 19 | TRBV9 | - | TGTGCCAGCAGCACCCGTCCCGGGACATCTACCCGAACTGAACACACCATATATTTT | CASSTRPGTSTRTEHTIYF
TRBD1 | TRBJ2-2 | 14 | TRBV18 | - | TGTGCCAGCTCGCGGACAGGGGGGACCGGGGAGCTGTTTTTT | CASSRTGGTGELFF
TRBD1 | TRBJ2-7 | 14 | TRBV29-1 | - | TGCAGCGTTGGGGACCGGGACAGGAACTACGAGCAGTACTTC | CSVGDRDRNYEQYF
- | TRBJ2-7 | 17 | TRBV2 | - | TGTGCCAGCAGTACCCCTCAAAGAGACAAGAGCTCCTACGAGCAGTACTTC | CASSTPQRDKSSYEQYF
TRBD2 | TRBJ2-7 | 16 | TRBV5-6 | - | TGTGCCAGCAGCATATGGACTAGCGGGAGCTACTACGAGCAGTACTTC | CASSIWTSGSYYEQYF
TRBD2 | TRBJ2-1 | 16 | TRBV7-8 | - | TGTGCCAGCAGCTTAGGACTAGCGTACTCCTACAATGAGCAGTTCTTC | CASSLGLAYSYNEQFF
TRBD1 | TRBJ2-1 | 12 | TRBV6-6 | - | TGTGCCAGCAGCCCCGACAGGGATGAGCAGTTCTTC | CASSPDRDEQFF
- | TRBJ2-5 | 15 | TRBV9 | - | TGTGCCAGCAGCGAGGGCCCCGGGATCGGAGAGACCCAGTACTTC | CASSEGPGIGETQYF
- | TRBJ2-7 | 11 | TRBV28 | - | TGTGCCAGCAGTCCGAGTGGCGAGCAGTACTTC | CASSPSGEQYF
- | TRBJ2-7 | 13 | TRBV4-1 | - | TGCGCCAGCAGCCAAACTGACGGGCTCGAGCAGTACTTC | CASSQTDGLEQYF
- | TRBJ2-7 | 12 | TRBV9 | - | TGTGCCAGCAGCATGGGAACCTACGAGCAGTACTTC | CASSMGTYEQYF
- | TRBJ2-7 | 11 | TRBV29-1 | - | TGCAGCGTTGTGGCCGGGACCGAGCAGTACTTC | CSVVAGTEQYF
TRBD2 | TRBJ2-1 | 15 | TRBV5-4 | - | TGTGCCAGCAGCTTGGAGCGGGAGAAATACAATGAGCAGTTCTTC | CASSLEREKYNEQFF
TRBD1 | TRBJ1-1 | 14 | TRBV10-3 | - | TGTGCCATCAGTACAGGGGGCGAGGGCACTGAAGCTTTCTTT | CAISTGGEGTEAFF
- | TRBJ1-3 | 14 | TRBV10-3 | - | TGTGCCATCAGTGGGGTACTCTCTGGAAACACCATATATTTT | CAISGVLSGNTIYF
TRBD1 | TRBJ2-7 | 15 | TRBV7-9 | - | TGTGCCAGCAGACGAGAACAGGGGGCCGGGAACGAGCAGTACTTC | CASRREQGAGNEQYF
TRBD2 | TRBJ2-1 | 14 | TRBV6-4 | - | TGTGCCAGCAGTGCGGGAGGCGACTACAATGAGCAGTTCTTC | CASSAGGDYNEQFF
- | TRBJ1-1 | 16 | TRBV7-8 | - | TGTGCCAGCAGCTTAGCCCTTTGGTCTTCAGGGGATGAAGCTTTCTTT | CASSLALWSSGDEAFF
- | TRBJ2-2 | 14 | TRBV29-1 | - | TGCAGCGTTCGAGACGTCCAGAACACCGGGGAGCTGTTTTTT | CSVRDVQNTGELFF
- | TRBJ2-7 | 13 | TRBV7-9 | - | TGTGCCAGCAGCTTAGTTACGCCGCCCGAGCAGTACTTC | CASSLVTPPEQYF
- | TRBJ2-3 | 15 | TRBV30 | - | TGTGCCTGGAGTGTACTCGGACAGCGCACAGATACGCAGTATTTT | CAWSVLGQRTDTQYF
TRBD1 | TRBJ2-1 | 15 | TRBV30 | - | TGTGCCTGGGGGGCACCAGGGGGCAGGTCCAATGAGCAGTTCTTC | CAWGAPGGRSNEQFF
TRBD1 | TRBJ2-7 | 15 | TRBV28 | - | TGTGCCAGCAGTTTTTTTGGACAGGGGCTGGACGAGCAGTACTTC | CASSFFGQGLDEQYF
- | TRBJ1-5 | 16 | TRBV27 | - | TGTGCCAGCAGTTTAAGTGTATCAGGGAGGGATCAGCCCCAGCATTTT | CASSLSVSGRDQPQHF
TRBD2 | TRBJ2-5 | 17 | TRBV15 | - | TGTGCCACCAGCAGGGGGGGGAGCGGGCGCTGGCAAGAGACCCAGTACTTC | CATSRGGSGRWQETQYF
- | TRBJ2-7 | 11 | TRBV20-1 | - | TGCAGTGCTAGGAGGTTGATCGAGCAGTACTTC | CSARRLIEQYF
- | TRBJ1-1 | 14 | TRBV7-9 | - | TGTGCCAGCAGCTTCGGGGGGCTATTAACTGAAGCTTTCTTT | CASSFGGLLTEAFF
- | TRBJ2-2 | 15 | TRBV5-1 | - | TGCGCCAGCAGCTTGGGTGAGAGTCTCGCCGGGGAGCTGTTTTTT | CASSLGESLAGELFF
- | TRBJ2-7 | 11 | TRBV30 | - | TGTGCCTGGAGTGTCCCAATACGATTCGTCTTC | CAWSVPIRFVF
- | TRBJ1-5 | 15 | TRBV28 | - | TGTGCCAGCAGTTCCAGAGGTTTGGGCAATCAGCCCCAGCATTTT | CASSSRGLGNQPQHF
- | TRBJ2-4 | 17 | TRBV19 | - | TGTGCCAGTAGTATAGATATGGCGGTGAGAGCCAAAAACATTCAGTACTTC | CASSIDMAVRAKNIQYF
- | TRBJ2-7 | 14 | TRBV5-6 | once | TGTGCCAGCAGCGGGGCAGGGGTCAGCTACGAGCAGTACTTC | CASSGAGVSYEQYF
TRBD2 | TRBJ2-1 | 15 | TRBV7-6 | - | TGTGCCAGCAGCTCCCCGGGGGGAGGGAAGAATGAGCAGTTCTTC | CASSSPGGGKNEQFF
- | TRBJ2-5 | 15 | TRBV9 | - | TGTGCCAGCAGCGTTTGGGCAGCCCCAGCAGAGACCCAGTACTTC | CASSVWAAPAETQYF
- | TRBJ2-7 | 14 | TRBV2 | - | TGTGCCAGCAGAGAAAGGGCCCGTAACTACGAGCAGTACTTC | CASRERARNYEQYF
- | TRBJ2-1 | 12 | TRBV29-1 | - | TGCAGCGTTGATCTCAGTTACAATGAGCAGTTCTTC | CSVDLSYNEQFF
TRBD1 | TRBJ2-1 | 14 | TRBV11-2 | once | TGTGCCAGCAGCTTGGACAGGGGCGTGGATGAGCAGTTCTTC | CASSLDRGVDEQFF
TRBD2 | TRBJ2-1 | 13 | TRBV28 | - | TGTGCCAGCAGTTTCGGCGGGAGGAATGAGCAGTTCTTC | CASSFGGRNEQFF
TRBD1 | TRBJ2-5 | 15 | TRBV7-3 | - | TGTGCCAGCAGCTCTACCGGGACAGGGGGGGAGACCCAGTACTTC | CASSSTGTGGETQYF
TRBD2 | TRBJ2-3 | 20 | TRBV4-1 | - | TGCGCCAGCAGCCACCCCCCAGGGACTAGCGGGAGATGGTTGGCAGATACGCAGTATTTT | CASSHPPGTSGRWLADTQYF
- | TRBJ2-7 | 13 | TRBV30 | - | TGTGCCTGGAGTGTTGGGCACCCCAAGGAGCAGTACTTC | CAWSVGHPKEQYF
- | TRBJ1-5 | 15 | TRBV19 | - | TGTGCCAGTAGTTCGTTCGACAGTAAGCGGCAGCCCCAGCATTTT | CASSSFDSKRQPQHF
TRBD1 | TRBJ1-3 | 16 | TRBV13 | - | TGTGCCAGCAGGGCACAGGGGGTGATATCTGGAAACACCATATATTTT | CASRAQGVISGNTIYF
- | TRBJ2-1 | 13 | TRBV6-6 | - | TGTGCCAGCAGTTACTCTAGGGGCAATGAGCAGTTCTTC | CASSYSRGNEQFF
TRBD2 | TRBJ2-7 | 16 | TRBV5-1 | - | TGCGCCAGCAGCTTTGATTGGACTAGCGGGTTCTACGAGCAGTACTTC | CASSFDWTSGFYEQYF
- | TRBJ2-3 | 14 | TRBV10-3 | - | TGTGCCATCAGTGAGACATACCCCCCAGATACGCAGTATTTT | CAISETYPPDTQYF
- | TRBJ2-5 | 14 | TRBV11-2 | - | TGTGCCAGCAGCTTAGGGGGCGCTGAAGAGACCCAGTACTTC | CASSLGGAEETQYF
- | TRBJ2-7 | 14 | TRBV7-9 | - | TGTGCCAGCAGCTTAACAGACGCCTCCTACGAGCAGTACTTC | CASSLTDASYEQYF
- | TRBJ1-2 | 12 | TRBV15 | - | TGTGCCACCAGCACAGGATCGGAGGGCTACACCTTC | CATSTGSEGYTF
- | TRBJ2-1 | 18 | TRBV14 | once | TGTGCCAGCAGCCAAACTAGACAGTTTCTCAGCTCCTACAATGAGCAGTTCTTC | CASSQTRQFLSSYNEQFF
- | TRBJ2-5 | 17 | TRBV19 | - | TGTGCCAGTAGTATCGGCTCGTTCGGGACACTCCAAGAGACCCAGTACTTC | CASSIGSFGTLQETQYF
TRBD1 | TRBJ1-1 | 17 | TRBV10-1 | once | TGCGCCAGCAGTGAGGACGCGGACAGGGGTTGCGACACTGAAGCTTTCTTT | CASSEDADRGCDTEAFF
- | TRBJ2-1 | 14 | TRBV25-1 | - | TGTGCCAGCAGTTGGCGCCAGGGGGGCAATGAGCAGTTCTTC | CASSWRQGGNEQFF
- | TRBJ2-2 | 14 | TRBV9 | - | TGTGCCAGCAGCGTTACTTCGAACACCGGGGAGCTGTTTTTT | CASSVTSNTGELFF
- | TRBJ2-1 | 17 | TRBV11-2 | - | TGTGCCAGCAGCTTATTCATTTCCGGGGGGCTTGGAAATGAGCAGTTCTTC | CASSLFISGGLGNEQFF